One sample yielded the 3 T cell receptor beta chains listed below, sequenced in a study of immune cell composition in non-small cell lung cancer. Profiling relied on immunoSEQ multiplex PCR, and the TCRdb table lists in-frame clones only, not all of them. This sample has 2,300 or so clones, with more than 65% found just once. This sample was also put to use in a study of CD4 T cells in lung cancer.

The sequenced material came from lung tumor tissue. These receptors originate from a human donor with non-small cell lung cancer.

The chain has TRBV5-1 and TRBJ2-2, with 8 positions matching TRBD2. This CDR3 comprises 16 residues. V lost 0 bases and J lost 0; bases outside the gene matches: 1. Germline V gene data show CDR1 as SGHRS and CDR2 as YFSETQ. CDR3 in amino acids: CASSLGSGANTGELFF. CDR3 bases: TGCGCCAGCAGCTTGGGTAGCGGGGCGAACACCGGGGAGCTGTTTTTT.

This chain connects TRBV6-6 to TRBJ2-7; 8 positions match TRBD1. With 10 bases clipped from V and 0 bases from J, the junction kept 8 bases outside the gene matches. This CDR3 is 14 amino acids long. CDR1 is MNHNY, CDR2 SVGAGI, per germline (reference sequence). The CDR3 DNA sequence: TGTGCCACGACCCGACAGGGGAGCTCCTACGAGCAGTACTTC. Translating gives CATTRQGSSYEQYF.

The chain carries TRBV11-2 and TRBJ2-3; D not resolved. The CDR3 runs to 14 residues. The V end was cut by 3 bases, the J end by 2 bases, with 9 bases between. The V gene's germline CDR1 is SGHAT and CDR2 FQNNGV. As DNA, the CDR3 is TGTGCCAGCAGCTTTCGACAAACCACAGATACGCAGTATTTT. Its protein product is CASSFRQTTDTQYF.